The 16 T cell receptor beta chains reported below all come from one sample, sequenced in a study of tumor-infiltrating lymphocytes in primary liver carcinoma. Blood RNA came from unsorted whole blood; germline DNA was also extracted. From around 530 ng of total RNA, TCR beta-specific cDNA was reverse-transcribed using a constant-region primer. Construction of TCR beta libraries relied on three successive nested multiplex PCR rounds employing slightly modified ARM-PCR. TRBV1-TRBV30 forward primers paired with a C-beta reverse primer were used in the first two PCR rounds, which ran roughly 9 cycles each. A single record per CDR3 protein comes from TCRdb applying MiXCR to the multiplex PCR reads. In the table there are more than 150,000 distinct CDR3 sequences, about 60% of which are singletons. The sequencing input was peripheral blood. These receptors were collected from a man in his forties with primary liver carcinoma and hepatitis B virus infection.

Concerning this clonotype: This is likely a read error, given that the CDR3 carries no conserved phenylalanine or tryptophan at its end. The chain uses TRBV30 and TRBJ2-1, with D perhaps matching TRBD1 or TRBD2 (5 bases each). Per germline, CDR1 GTSNPN and CDR2 SVGIG (reference sequence). The length of the CDR3 is 11 residues. Trimming stripped 2 bases from V and 7 bases from J, with 6 bases between. CDR3 sequence: CAWSWGNEQFL. CDR3 coding DNA: TGTGCCTGGAGTTGGGGGAATGAGCAGTTCCTC.

A remark on this clonotype: A read error is likely, as this CDR3 ends without the conserved phenylalanine or tryptophan. The chain uses TRBV4-2 and TRBJ1-5; D uncertain. CDR3 size: 16 residues. From germline, CDR1 is LGHNA and CDR2 YNFKEQ. CDR3 in DNA: TGTGCCAGCAGCCAAGATACTGGGTATAGCAATCAGGCCCAGCATCTT. Residues: CASSQDTGYSNQAQHL.

This clonotype was seen only a few times. The genes are TRBV12-3 or TRBV12-4 and TRBJ2-1, with 7 positions matching TRBD2. The CDR3 covers 15 residues. V was clipped by 7 bases and J by 3 bases; unmatched bases: 9. The CDR3 nucleotides are TGTGCCAGCACCATCCAGCGGGGAATCTACAATGAGCAGTTCTTC. Its protein is CASTIQRGIYNEQFF.

The chain joins TRBV4-2 to TRBJ2-1; 14 nucleotides line up with TRBD2. The CDR3 length is 15 residues. Germline V gene data show CDR1 as LGHNA and CDR2 as YNFKEQ. J lost 9 bases, V lost 4 bases, and 5 bases had no gene match. The CDR3 DNA is TGTGCCAGCAGCCTGGGACTAGCGGGAGACGGTGAGCAGTTCTTC. This gives the protein CASSLGLAGDGEQFF.

With respect to this clonotype: This likely comes from a read error, as the CDR3 has no conserved phenylalanine or tryptophan at its end. The rearrangement uses TRBV12-3 or TRBV12-4 and TRBJ1-5; D call uncertain. The CDR3 length is 12 residues. V was pared by 6 bases and J by 7 bases, with 10 bases between. DNA of the CDR3: TGTGCCAGCAGGGACGGTGGGCAGCCCCAGCATTTA. As protein: CASRDGGQPQHL.

Worth noting for this clonotype: No conserved phenylalanine or tryptophan ends this CDR3, so it is likely a read error. The chain uses TRBV11-2 and TRBJ2-1, with 11 bases lining up with TRBD2. This CDR3 spans 16 amino acids. J was trimmed by 6 bases and V by 7 bases; bases with no gene match: 11. The V gene's germline CDR1 is SGHAT and CDR2 FQNNGV. The CDR3 sequence: CASTPRSGTSGNEQFI. CDR3 coding DNA: TGTGCCAGCACCCCCCGTTCCGGGACTAGCGGCAATGAGCAGTTCATC.

Notes on this clonotype: This could be a read error, since a much larger clone is one nucleotide away. The chain has TRBV7-9 and TRBJ1-2; a possible D gene is TRBD1 (5 bases). V lost 4 bases and J 1 base, leaving 13 bases between the germline ends. CDR1 and CDR2 from the germline V gene are SEHNR and FQNEAQ (reference sequence). This CDR3 is built from 15 residues. For the CDR3, the DNA is TGTGCCAGCAGCTCATTCGACAGTAATAACTATGGCTACACCTTC. Its protein product is CASSSFDSNNYGYTF.

This clonotype was observed a handful of times. This chain joins TRBV6-6 and TRBJ2-7; weak D call: TRBD2 (6 bases). The CDR3 loop spans 12 amino acids. Germline assignment: CDR1 MNHNY and CDR2 SVGAGI (reference sequence). V was clipped by 7 bases and J by 5 bases, with 12 bases between them. In nucleotides, the CDR3 is TGTGCCAGCACGAGTAGCGGTAACGAGCAGTACTTC. Its translation is CASTSSGNEQYF.

The rearrangement uses TRBV5-6 and TRBJ2-5, with D uncertain. CDR3 length: 13 amino acids. V was clipped by 0 bases and J by 5 bases, with 8 bases between them. Germline V gives CDR1 SGHDT, CDR2 YYEEEE. The CDR3 region is CASSLADSETQYF. The CDR3 DNA reads as TGTGCCAGCAGCTTGGCTGATTCGGAGACCCAGTACTTC. The full variable domain, in which reference TRBV5-6 and TRBJ2-5 provide the parts outside the CDR3, is DAGVTQSPTHLIKTRGQQVTLRCSPKSGHDTVSWYQQALGQGPQFIFQYYEEEERQRGNFPDRFSGHQFPNYSSELNVNALLLGDSALYLCASSLADSETQYFGPGTRLLVL.

The chain links TRBV28 to TRBJ2-5; D is ambiguous. Germline-derived CDR1 and CDR2 are MDHEN and SYDVKM. The CDR3 has 14 residues. V shed 4 bases and J shed 5 bases, with 14 bases lying between them. The DNA of the CDR3 is TGTGCCAGCAGTTCCGAGTTAATGAGGGAGACCCAGTACTTC. Its translation is CASSSELMRETQYF.

Turning to this clonotype: One end of the junction is discordant with germline, which a read error may explain. The chain carries TRBV6-5 and TRBJ1-3; 8 bases agree with TRBD1. Germline CDR1 MNHEY, CDR2 SVGAGI. This CDR3 comprises 13 residues. The CDR3 spells CASSPDRGNTTYF. The CDR3 DNA sequence: TGTGCCAGCAGTCCCGACAGGGGAAACACCACATATTTT.

This clonotype was recorded at least ten times. This sequence joins TRBV6-1 and TRBJ2-7, with 10 bases aligning to TRBD2. Per the germline V gene, CDR1 is MNHNS and CDR2 is SASEGT. CDR3 size: 15 residues. With 7 bases clipped from V and 2 bases from J, the junction kept 8 bases outside the gene matches. CDR3 sequence (DNA): TGTGCCAGCACCGACAGGACTAGCGGTACCTACGAGCAGTACTTC. This sequence encodes CASTDRTSGTYEQYF.

CDR3 DNA: TGTGCCACCAGTGACGGACATCACCTCTCCTACTATGGCTACACCTTC. Translating gives CATSDGHHLSYYGYTF. The chain uses TRBV24-1 and TRBJ1-2, with TRBD1 as a possible D gene (5 bases). The CDR3 extends over 16 amino acids. V dropped 4 bases and J dropped 3 bases, with 17 bases sitting between them. CDR1 is KGHDR, CDR2 SFDVKD, per germline.

Turning to this clonotype: One end of the junction fails to match germline, which may point to a read error. The chain employs TRBV29-1 and TRBJ2-2; TRBD2 matches at 7 bases. Germline-derived CDR1 and CDR2 are SQVTM and ANQGSEA. CDR3 length: 15 amino acids. CDR3 residues: CSVKDAAGAHGELFF. For the CDR3, the DNA is TGTAGCGTTAAAGACGCCGCGGGAGCCCACGGGGAGCTGTTTTTT.

Regarding this clonotype: A much larger clone lies a single base off, so this may be a read error. The chain uses TRBV6-5 and TRBJ1-5; D remains unclear. Germline assignment: CDR1 MNHEY and CDR2 SVGAGI. The CDR3 loop spans 13 amino acids. CDR3 bases: TGTGCCAGCAGTTACAGGTTAAAGCAGCCCCAGCGTTTT. This translates into CASSYRLKQPQRF.

The chain joins TRBV6-1 to TRBJ2-7, with a tentative D call TRBD1 (6 bases). In germline, CDR1 is MNHNS, CDR2 SASEGT. There are 13 residues in the CDR3. The V and J ends lost 6 bases and 4 bases respectively, with 13 bases between them. The CDR3 sequence is CASSANQGYEQYF. Written as DNA, the CDR3 is TGTGCCAGCAGCGCCAACCAGGGGTACGAGCAGTACTTC.